The clone carrying this T cell receptor beta chain was seen a handful of times. Its specificity is unknown. These data come from a study of identical twins. General study results and limits: Out-of-frame alpha sequences that twins shared showed excess low generation probability. Whereas memory repertoires showed no such difference, abundant cord blood beta clonotypes carried fewer insertions.

Each cDNA held unique molecular identifiers, and template switching gave it a universal primer site. TCRdb reprocessed the 5' RACE reads via MiXCR and lists one record per CDR3 protein. The sample carries nearly 900,000 distinct CDR3 sequences, 12% recorded once. The sample was also reused in another study, on yellow fever vaccine responses in identical twins.

The receptor's source is a woman between 18 and 30 years old in good health. Sequencing was carried out using PBMCs.

The DNA of the CDR3 is TGTGCCAGCAGCTCTGACAGGTTCAACTACGAGCAGTACTTC. Its translation: CASSSDRFNYEQYF. The J gene is TRBJ2-7, the V gene TRBV7-9, with a possible D match to TRBD1 (6 bases). CDR3 length: 14 amino acids. Germline V gives CDR1 SEHNR, CDR2 FQNEAQ (reference sequence). Trimming took 4 bases from V and 3 from J, leaving 13 bases between them.